This record concerns one T cell receptor (beta chain) sequence. The target of this receptor is not known. No base qualities exist here, and no much larger clone lies one base off it. These data are taken from a study of blood T cell repertoires in COVID-19 (TCRdb year 2020). Regarding the study in general: The collaborator samples originated in the United States, Italy and Spain and spanned the acute and convalescent phases of COVID-19. The material from the prospective study consisted of cDNA or gDNA derived from T cells, B-cell-depleted T cells, or PBMCs. The dataset comprised deeply sampled blood TCRbeta repertoires from subjects exposed to, actively infected with, or recovered from COVID-19. A freely available public database, intended as a resource for researchers studying the immune response to SARS-CoV-2, is where the repertoires were released. Samples came from the ongoing ImmuneRACE study (first 160 participants) plus 1,254 subjects from 6 global collaborators. Sample metadata almost always included a de-identified subject ID, COVID-19 status, age in years and sex. HLA class I and class II types, where available, came from metadata supplied by the sample provider rather than from assay-based typing. The investigation overall reported the following: How much clinical and demographic metadata was included differed by source and by participant, and the metadata was provided uncurated.

The immunoSEQ Assay, a bias-controlled multiplex PCR, was used to amplify TCRbeta CDR3 regions from genomic DNA. Turning to the authors' computational methods: Nucleated cell counts per sample were estimated from amplification of reference gene primers within the assay. To quantify the absolute abundance of each unique TCRbeta CDR3 rearrangement, sequence reads were collapsed and filtered. For each sample, productive Simpson clonality was calculated as the square root of Simpson's diversity index across productive rearrangements. TCRdb limited this immuneACCESS table to in-frame rearrangements with V and J called. A share of clones is missing; checked studies link under half to unresolved V genes, and the rest is unexplained. D and trimming come from the DNA, and the V and J calls and clone size come from that table. The table for this sample lists about 240,000 clones; roughly 80% of them were counted only once. The ten largest clones take up more than 9.5% of the sample.

V loses 4 bases of germline sequence and J loses 6 bases, and the interval between the two ends is 14 bases. CDR1 is given as LGHDT and CDR2 as YNNKEL, both from the germline V gene (reference sequence). The CDR3 numbers 14 residues from cysteine through phenylalanine. The CDR3 DNA has 42 bases and is translated from base 1. The collaborating institutions used their own protocols to collect whole blood in K2EDTA tubes. Collaborator samples were shipped for TCRbeta analysis as frozen whole blood, isolated PBMCs, or DNA extracted from either sample type. The sequencing sample was made of peripheral blood. The origin of this receptor is a woman older than 75 with acute or convalescent COVID-19. Recombination joined TRBV3-1 (or the pseudogene TRBV3-2) with TRBJ2-3; possibly the D gene is TRBD1, per 8 matching bases. At the DNA level, the sequence is TGTGCCAGCAGCCTACAGGGGGGGAGGGATACGCAGTATTTT. This encodes CASSLQGGRDTQYF.